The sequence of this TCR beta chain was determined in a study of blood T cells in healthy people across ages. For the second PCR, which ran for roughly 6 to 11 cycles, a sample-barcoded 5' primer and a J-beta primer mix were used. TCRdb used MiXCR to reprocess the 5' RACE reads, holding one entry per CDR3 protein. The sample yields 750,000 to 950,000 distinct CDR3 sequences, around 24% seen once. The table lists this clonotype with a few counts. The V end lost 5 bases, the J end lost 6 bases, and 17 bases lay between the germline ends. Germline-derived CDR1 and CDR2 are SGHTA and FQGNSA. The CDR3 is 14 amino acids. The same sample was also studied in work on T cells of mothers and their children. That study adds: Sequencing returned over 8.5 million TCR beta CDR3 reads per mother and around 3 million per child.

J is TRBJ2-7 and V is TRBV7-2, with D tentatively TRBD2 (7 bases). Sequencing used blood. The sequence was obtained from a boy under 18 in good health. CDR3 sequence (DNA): TGTGCCAGCAGCCCCGAGGGGGGGGCTCGCGAGCAGTACTTC. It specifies CASSPEGGAREQYF.